Listed here are 32 T cell receptor beta chains from one sample, sequenced in a study of stem cell transplantation in POMP-related autoinflammatory disease. Study-wide results and limits: In PRAID patients, the number of distinct TRB V-J gene pairings was restricted. A trend toward lower repertoire diversity and greater clonality appeared in every analyzed T-cell subset of PRAID patients.

The antigens these receptors bind are not known. Assay: immunoSEQ multiplex PCR; the TCRdb copy retains only in-frame clones and omits some. Here the sample spans about 8,000 clones, 91% being singletons. The sample here was CD8+ T cells from PBMCs, taken before stem cell transplantation. The receptors were gathered from a human donor with POMP-related autoinflammation and immune dysregulation (PRAID).

This rearrangement joins TRBV10-3 to TRBJ1-1; 9 nucleotides align to TRBD1. CDR3 size: 16 residues. V lost 3 bases and J lost 1; bases outside the gene matches: 6. Germline CDR1 and CDR2: ENHRY and SYGVKD. DNA for the CDR3: TGTGCCATCAGTGATGCCCCGGGACAGGGGAACACTGAAGCTTTCTTT. This sequence encodes CAISDAPGQGNTEAFF.

The chain carries TRBV5-4 and TRBJ2-3; no clear D gene. The CDR3 spans 15 residues. Germline V gives CDR1 SGHNT, CDR2 YYREEE (reference sequence). V lost 2 bases and J 3 bases, leaving 13 bases between the germline ends. The CDR3 spells CASSFWGSLTDTQYF. CDR3 bases: TGTGCCAGCAGCTTTTGGGGATCCCTTACAGATACGCAGTATTTT.

This clone has only a few counts. The chain recombines TRBV7-9 with TRBJ1-1, with 7 positions matching TRBD1. Trimming removed 5 bases from V and 1 base from J; junction bases left unmatched: 10. This CDR3 spans 16 amino acids. From germline, CDR1 is SEHNR and CDR2 FQNEAQ (reference sequence). The DNA of the CDR3 is TGTGCCAGCAGCATACCGACAGGGAGGGGGAACACTGAAGCTTTCTTT. Protein: CASSIPTGRGNTEAFF.

In this sample, this clone turned up a few times. V usage is TRBV6-5 and J usage is TRBJ1-5; D unclear. Germline V gene lookup returns CDR1 MNHEY and CDR2 SVGAGI. Deletions cut 7 bases from V and 3 bases from J, with 10 bases between. The CDR3 has 13 residues. In DNA, the CDR3 is TGTGCCAGCACTTGGGGAGACAATCAGCCCCAGCATTTT. This encodes CASTWGDNQPQHF.

The chain is built from TRBV5-4 and TRBJ2-3; TRBD1 is a possible D gene (5 bases). V lost 0 bases, J lost 5 bases, and 10 bases lay in between. The CDR3 is made up of 14 amino acids. CDR1 is SGHNT and CDR2 is YYREEE in the germline V gene (reference sequence). The CDR3 sequence is CASSLGGLEDTQYF. The CDR3 DNA reads as TGTGCCAGCAGCTTGGGGGGCTTGGAAGATACGCAGTATTTT.

The chain carries TRBV19 and TRBJ2-1; the match to TRBD2 covers 8 bases. Trimming cost V 2 bases and J 3 bases; bases outside gene matches: 0. This CDR3 has 14 amino acids. CDR1 and CDR2 (germline): LNHDA, SQIVND (reference sequence). In DNA, the CDR3 is TGTGCCAGTAGTATACTAGCGGGCTACAATGAGCAGTTCTTC. Translated, it gives CASSILAGYNEQFF. The full variable domain, rest sourced from reference TRBV19 and TRBJ2-1, is DGGITQSPKYLFRKEGQNVTLSCEQNLNHDAMYWYRQDPGQGLRLIYYSQIVNDFQKGDIAEGYSVSREKKESFPLTVTSAQKNPTAFYLCASSILAGYNEQFFGPGTRLTVL.

DNA for the CDR3: TGTGCCAGCAGCTTATCGTCTCTCATCGACGAGCAGTACTTC. Translation: CASSLSSLIDEQYF. The chain couples TRBV7-9 to TRBJ2-7, with no clear D. The germline V gene encodes CDR1 SEHNR and CDR2 FQNEAQ (reference sequence). The CDR3 has 14 residues. Trimming removed 2 bases from V and 5 bases from J, with 13 bases in between.

V gene TRBV9 combines with J gene TRBJ2-2; D not resolved. CDR1 and CDR2 from the germline V gene are SGDLS and YYNGEE. The CDR3 has 15 residues. V lost 2 bases and J 7 bases, leaving 15 bases between the germline ends. CDR3 amino acids: CASSVHGGDGGELFF. The DNA for the CDR3 is TGTGCCAGCAGCGTTCATGGCGGAGACGGCGGGGAGCTGTTTTTT.

This rearrangement joins TRBV7-9 to TRBJ2-1; 7 bases fit TRBD2. The CDR3 extends over 16 amino acids. In germline, CDR1 is SEHNR, CDR2 FQNEAQ (reference sequence). V lost 1 base to trimming and J lost 7 bases; unmatched junction nucleotides: 10. The CDR3 DNA reads as TGTGCCAGCAGCTTAGGTTATGGCGGGAGAACGAATGAGCAGTTCTTC. Protein product: CASSLGYGGRTNEQFF.

The rearrangement links TRBV15 to TRBJ1-5; a possible D gene is TRBD1 (5 bases). The CDR3 is made up of 15 amino acids. Germline assignment: CDR1 LNHNV and CDR2 YYDKDF (reference sequence). V shed 6 bases and J shed 1 base, with 13 bases lying between them. CDR3 residues: CATRGGGGSNQPQHF. CDR3 sequence (DNA): TGTGCCACCAGAGGTGGGGGGGGAAGCAATCAGCCCCAGCATTTT.

The chain is built from TRBV9 and TRBJ1-1; TRBD1 is a possible D gene (5 bases). This CDR3 comprises 15 residues. Trimming removed 4 bases from V and 5 bases from J, with 18 bases in between. Germline V gene lookup returns CDR1 SGDLS and CDR2 YYNGEE. Here the CDR3 reads CASSSSGVPKTEAFF. CDR3 bases: TGTGCCAGCAGCTCCTCGGGGGTCCCAAAGACTGAAGCTTTCTTT. The full variable domain, in which reference TRBV9 and TRBJ1-1 provide the parts outside the CDR3, is DSGVTQTPKHLITATGQRVTLRCSPRSGDLSVYWYQQSLDQGLQFLIQYYNGEERAKGNILERFSAQQFPDLHSELNLSSLELGDSALYFCASSSSGVPKTEAFFGQGTRLTVV.

The chain carries TRBV5-1 and TRBJ2-5; 9 bases fit TRBD1. CDR1 SGHRS and CDR2 YFSETQ come from the germline V gene. This CDR3 spans 16 amino acids. Losses at the gene ends were 0 bases for V and 5 bases for J; bases not matched to a gene: 8. CDR3 DNA sequence: TGCGCCAGCAGCTTGGGACAGGGGGTGGTATTCGAGACCCAGTACTTC. Protein: CASSLGQGVVFETQYF.

The chain couples TRBV4-1 to TRBJ1-1; D possibly corresponds to TRBD1 (5 bases). Looked up from germline, CDR1 is MGHRA and CDR2 is YSYEKL. The length of the CDR3 is 14 residues. V lost 4 bases, J lost 4 bases, and 13 bases lay in between. The CDR3 protein is CASSPRGDGTEAFF. The CDR3 coding sequence is TGCGCCAGCAGCCCCCGAGGGGACGGCACTGAAGCTTTCTTT.

V and J are TRBV13 and TRBJ1-2; 8 nucleotides line up with TRBD1. The J segment lost 4 bases and the V segment lost 6 bases, leaving 4 bases of the junction unmatched. The CDR3 covers 13 residues. Germline lookup yields CDR1 PRHDT and CDR2 FYEKMQ (reference sequence). CDR3 nucleotides: TGTGCCAGCAGTACTCAGGGGGCCTATGGCTACACCTTC. Protein: CASSTQGAYGYTF. The whole variable domain, remainder taken from reference TRBV13 and TRBJ1-2, is AAGVIQSPRHLIKEKRETATLKCYPIPRHDTVYWYQQGPGQDPQFLISFYEKMQSDKGSIPDRFSAQQFSDYHSELNMSSLELGDSALYFCASSTQGAYGYTFGSGTRLTVV.

The chain uses TRBV5-4 and TRBJ2-1; D not resolved. The CDR3 is 12 residues long. Trimming stripped 0 bases from V and 5 bases from J, with 3 bases between. Germline V gives CDR1 SGHNT, CDR2 YYREEE (reference sequence). The CDR3 sequence: CASSLADNEQFF. Written as DNA, the CDR3 is TGTGCCAGCAGCTTGGCGGACAATGAGCAGTTCTTC. Combining the CDR3 with reference TRBV5-4 and TRBJ2-1 gives the whole variable domain ETGVTQSPTHLIKTRGQQVTLRCSSQSGHNTVSWYQQALGQGPQFIFQYYREEENGRGNFPPRFSGLQFPNYSSELNVNALELDDSALYLCASSLADNEQFFGPGTRLTVL.

This clone appeared a few times. In the same sample, other DNA sequences code for this CDR3. This chain joins TRBV5-1 and TRBJ2-7; TRBD2 matches 8 bases. CDR3 length: 13 amino acids. Germline CDR1 reads SGHRS; CDR2 reads YFSETQ. The V segment lost 2 bases and the J segment 4 bases; nucleotides outside the gene matches: 2. The CDR3: CASSFGLAYEQYF. CDR3 nucleotides: TGCGCCAGCAGCTTCGGACTAGCATACGAGCAGTACTTC.

This sequence joins TRBV4-2 and TRBJ2-1; D possibly uses TRBD1 or TRBD2 (5 bases each). CDR1 LGHNA and CDR2 YNFKEQ come from the germline V gene. The V gene lost 4 bases and the J gene lost 6 bases, with 13 bases spanning the gap. This CDR3 spans 14 amino acids. The CDR3 nucleotides read TGTGCCAGCAGCCCCGGGACGAACGTCAATGAGCAGTTCTTC. Translation gives CASSPGTNVNEQFF.

The chain links TRBV7-3 to TRBJ2-1; D could derive from TRBD1 or TRBD2 (7 bases each). Trimming removed 5 bases from V and 12 bases from J, with 20 bases in between. This CDR3 has 14 residues. Germline CDR1 reads SGHTA; CDR2 reads FQGTGA. CDR3 loop: CASSPGGGPHGQFF. Here the CDR3 DNA reads TGTGCCAGCAGCCCAGGGGGGGGTCCTCATGGGCAGTTCTTC.

The chain is built from TRBV6-1 and TRBJ2-7, with D maybe TRBD2 (6 bases). This CDR3 has 13 amino acids. Trimming left V 2 bases short and J 7 bases short, with 12 bases between. Germline CDR1 reads MNHNS; CDR2 reads SASEGT. The CDR3 sequence: CASSEWGVGEQYF. DNA for the CDR3: TGTGCCAGCAGTGAATGGGGGGTGGGGGAGCAGTACTTC.

The V and J genes are TRBV4-1 and TRBJ2-3; maybe TRBD2 (7 bases). The CDR3 has 17 amino acids. Germline CDR1 reads MGHRA; CDR2 reads YSYEKL. Trimming took off 4 bases at V and 5 bases at J, with 22 bases between the two ends. The CDR3 reads CASSPNLAGEGGDTQYF. Written as DNA, the CDR3 is TGCGCCAGCAGCCCTAACCTTGCGGGAGAGGGGGGAGATACGCAGTATTTT.

The genes are TRBV27 and TRBJ1-1, with no clear D. The V end was cut by 0 bases, the J end by 1 base, with 9 bases between. Germline V CDR1 and CDR2: MNHEY, SMNVEV (reference sequence). CDR3 length: 15 residues. DNA for the CDR3: TGTGCCAGCAGTTTATCGCCAGAAGGGAACACTGAAGCTTTCTTT. This translates into CASSLSPEGNTEAFF.

A note on this clone: Distinct nucleotide sequences in the sample also encode this CDR3. V is TRBV7-9 and J is TRBJ1-4; 7 bases line up with TRBD1. This CDR3 region has 18 residues. Per the germline V gene, CDR1 is SEHNR and CDR2 is FQNEAQ (reference sequence). V lost 5 bases to trimming and J lost 7 bases; unmatched junction nucleotides: 19. The DNA for the CDR3 is TGTGCCAGCAGCCTAAACCGGATTACGGGGACAGAAGGTGAAAAACTGTTTTTT. Its translation is CASSLNRITGTEGEKLFF.

The chain carries TRBV7-9 and TRBJ2-7, with D hard to call. Per the germline V gene, CDR1 is SEHNR and CDR2 is FQNEAQ (reference sequence). V gave up 1 base and J gave up 2 bases, with 3 bases separating them. This CDR3 spans 12 amino acids. In nucleotides, the CDR3 is TGTGCCAGCAGCTTAGTGGCCTACGAGCAGTACTTC. Residues: CASSLVAYEQYF.

The genes are TRBV27 and TRBJ2-7; 9 nucleotides agree with TRBD1. Germline trimming cut 6 bases from V and 7 bases from J; bases unmatched to any gene: 7. The CDR3 loop spans 13 amino acids. CDR1 MNHEY and CDR2 SMNVEV come from the germline V gene (reference sequence). The CDR3 DNA reads as TGTGCCAGCAGCCGGACAGGGGCTGGGGAGCAGTACTTC. Protein product: CASSRTGAGEQYF.

The chain is built from TRBV5-1 and TRBJ2-7, with TRBD1 matching over 7 bases. Germline CDR1 is SGHRS and CDR2 is YFSETQ. V lost 0 bases and J lost 5; bases outside the gene matches: 5. The CDR3 length is 14 residues. The chain's CDR3 is CASSLGIRGNEQYF. The CDR3 nucleotides are TGCGCCAGCAGCTTGGGCATCAGGGGGAACGAGCAGTACTTC. The full variable domain, in which reference TRBV5-1 and TRBJ2-7 provide the parts outside the CDR3, is KAGVTQTPRYLIKTRGQQVTLSCSPISGHRSVSWYQQTPGQGLQFLFEYFSETQRNKGNFPGRFSGRQFSNSRSEMNVSTLELGDSALYLCASSLGIRGNEQYFGPGTRLTVT.

The V call is TRBV7-2, the J call TRBJ2-1; D might be TRBD2 (7 bases). The CDR3 sequence is 15 residues long. Germline CDR1 and CDR2: SGHTA and FQGNSA. V gave up 3 bases and J gave up 4 bases, with 13 bases separating them. CDR3 nucleotides: TGTGCCAGCAGCTTTCTAGGGGGGGGTTACAATGAGCAGTTCTTC. Translating it yields CASSFLGGGYNEQFF.

V is TRBV13 and J is TRBJ2-1; D tentatively fits TRBD1 or TRBD2 (5 bases each). Trimming took 2 bases from V and 7 from J, leaving 12 bases between them. This CDR3 is 14 amino acids long. Germline V gene lookup returns CDR1 PRHDT and CDR2 FYEKMQ (reference sequence). DNA of the CDR3: TGTGCCAGCAGCTTAAGGGACCTTCTGAATGAGCAGTTCTTC. Its protein product is CASSLRDLLNEQFF.

J is TRBJ1-6 and V is TRBV19, with D perhaps matching TRBD1 (5 bases). CDR1 LNHDA and CDR2 SQIVND come from the germline V gene (reference sequence). The V end was cut by 3 bases, the J end by 0 bases, with 9 bases between. This CDR3 has 16 amino acids. The DNA for the CDR3 is TGTGCCAGTAGTATCGGGGGGAGCTCCTATAATTCACCCCTCCACTTT. This codes for CASSIGGSSYNSPLHF.

This chain uses TRBV4-2 with TRBJ2-6; no firm D call. Trimming removed 2 bases at V and 1 base at J, with 3 bases between. The CDR3 length is 14 residues. Germline V gene data show CDR1 as LGHNA and CDR2 as YNFKEQ. Here the CDR3 reads CASSQNSGANVLTF. DNA for the CDR3: TGTGCCAGCAGCCAAAATTCTGGGGCCAACGTCCTGACTTTC.

This clone has only one observation. CDR3 coding DNA: TGTGCCAGCAGTTTTTCGGGGAGGGGTTACGAGCAGTACTTC. Residues: CASSFSGRGYEQYF. The chain has TRBV28 and TRBJ2-7; 7 bases are a match to TRBD2. Germline V lookup: CDR1 MDHEN, CDR2 SYDVKM. Trimming took 3 bases from V and 4 from J; bases not matched to a gene: 6. The CDR3 consists of 14 residues.

The chain carries TRBV7-3 and TRBJ2-3, with 7 bases that match TRBD2. Germline CDR1 SGHTA, CDR2 FQGTGA. The CDR3 runs 15 residues. V was pared by 2 bases and J by 2 bases, with 4 bases of the junction left unmatched. CDR3 sequence (DNA): TGTGCCAGCAGCTTAGTCGGGAGGAACACAGATACGCAGTATTTT. Translation: CASSLVGRNTDTQYF.

J is TRBJ2-2 and V is TRBV7-9, with D perhaps matching TRBD1 (6 bases). The CDR3 spans 14 residues. From germline, CDR1 is SEHNR and CDR2 FQNEAQ (reference sequence). V was pared by 1 base and J by 5 bases, with 8 bases between. The chain's CDR3 is CASSLVQGTGELFF. For the CDR3, the DNA is TGTGCCAGCAGCTTAGTACAGGGAACCGGGGAGCTGTTTTTT.